Sequencing of this TCR beta chain was carried out in a study of tumor and adjacent non-tumor tissue in lung cancer. Turning to the study itself: Patients were aged roughly 31 to 76, 9 to 10 men and roughly 5 women, stage I to III.

General study points: Tumor tissue had significantly higher TCR diversity than normal lung.

On this clonotype itself: The antigen is unknown. Possible read error: a much larger clone is one base away.

The library came from three nested PCR rounds adapted from ARM-PCR protocols. TCRdb fed the multiplex PCR reads into MiXCR, producing one record per CDR3 protein. Of around 40,000 distinct CDR3 sequences in the sample, roughly 60% were seen once. RNA was extracted from bulk tissue without any cell sorting. The normal lung tissue was taken more than 3 cm from the tumor edge. Chemotherapy-naive patients with new lung cancer underwent thoracic surgery in China, August–November 2014. The CDR3 extends over 16 amino acids. Trimming took 6 bases from V and 3 from J; bases not matched to a gene: 10. Germline CDR1 reads MDHEN; CDR2 reads SYDVKM.

V and J are TRBV28 and TRBJ2-1; TRBD2 matches 8 bases. The sample was distant non-tumor lung tissue. This TCR came from a man aged 45-65 years with non-small cell lung cancer. CDR3 bases: TGTGCCAGCAGGCCGAGTAGCGGGATTTACTACAATGAGCAGTTCTTC. Amino acid sequence: CASRPSSGIYYNEQFF.